This T cell receptor (beta chain) emerged from a study of blood T cell repertoires in COVID-19. The overall study: There were acute and convalescent COVID-19 samples, and they came from the United States, Italy and Spain. Nucleic acid was either cDNA or gDNA, and it came from T cells, B-cell-depleted T cells, or PBMCs.

The CDR3 runs to 14 residues. V lost 5 bases and J lost 3; bases outside the gene matches: 3. Germline V gene sequence: CDR1 MNHEY, CDR2 SVGAGI. Study processing details: Amplification of reference gene primers was used by the study to estimate nucleated cell counts. Data came from immunoSEQ multiplex PCR; TCRdb stores just in-frame clones and leaves some out. V, J and clone size derive from that table, while D and trimming were established from the DNA sequence. The repertoire holds about 150,000 clones, with 65% to 90% as singletons. The V gene is TRBV6-5, the J gene TRBJ1-4; 7 nucleotides line up with TRBD1. This clonotype was sampled from a woman between 45 and 60 years old with acute or convalescent COVID-19. Sequencing input: peripheral blood. CDR3 protein: CASSRQGSNEKLFF. The CDR3, as DNA: TGTGCCAGCAGTCGACAGGGTTCTAATGAAAAACTGTTTTTT.